Listed below are T cell receptor beta chains from one sample, sequenced in a study of cytomegalovirus exposure and HLA in healthy donors. Sequencing was performed with immunoSEQ multiplex PCR; in TCRdb, only in-frame clones are kept and a portion is missing. The data hold about 77,000 clones, with 78% observed a single time. Sequencing was performed on PBMCs. Receptors originate from a man aged 40-49 years in good health and CMV-seronegative. The CDR3 runs from the conserved cysteine through the conserved F or W. A D gene is named only where the DNA matches it firmly. Clone size is shown for a subset of rows, as once, few, many or a class of expanded clone.

TRBV2	.	TRBJ2-7	.	TGTGCCAGCAAGCTTTCCCCGCAGCCCCTTTGGAGCGAGCAGTACTTC	CASKLSPQPLWSEQYF
TRBV28	.	TRBJ1-4	TRBD1	TGTGCCAGCGGTCATCTCGGGACAGATTCCCTGATCGAAAAACTGTTTTTC	CASGHLGTDSLIEKLFF
TRBV4-1	.	TRBJ2-5	TRBD2	TGCGCCAGCAGCCAAGGGGCTAGCGGGGGGTTCCAAGAGACCCAGTACTTC	CASSQGASGGFQETQYF
TRBV7-2	.	TRBJ2-3	.	TGTGCCAGCAGCTCCCTGGCGGTTTACACAGATACGCAGTATTTT	CASSSLAVYTDTQYF
TRBV19	.	TRBJ2-2	.	TGTGCCAGTAGTATTGCTAAGGGGACCGGGGAGCTGTTTTTT	CASSIAKGTGELFF
TRBV28	.	TRBJ2-1	.	TGTGCCAGCAGTGAGGACAGCCAGTACGAGCAGTTCTTC	CASSEDSQYEQFF
TRBV5-1	.	TRBJ2-4	.	TGCGCCAGCACACGCGGGCGATGGGACATTCAGTACTTC	CASTRGRWDIQYF
TRBV10-3	.	TRBJ1-1	TRBD1	TGTGCCATCCACAGGGGGCTGGACACTGAAGCTTTCTTT	CAIHRGLDTEAFF
TRBV7-2	.	TRBJ1-5	TRBD1	TGTGCCAGCAGTCTTACATCAACAGGGGTTCAGCCCCAGCATTTT	CASSLTSTGVQPQHF
TRBV5-1	.	TRBJ2-7	TRBD1	TGCGCCAGCAGGCTGGGACAGGCGTCCTACGAGCAGTACTTC	CASRLGQASYEQYF
TRBV4-2	.	TRBJ1-2	.	TGTGCCAGCAGCCAAGATATAGGGACGGGGACATCAGATGGCTACACCTTC	CASSQDIGTGTSDGYTF
TRBV7-2	.	TRBJ2-4	TRBD2	TGTGCCAGCAGCTTAGCGGGAGGGTCTCTTTACTTC	CASSLAGGSLYF
TRBV7-3	.	TRBJ2-7	.	TGTGCCAGCAGCTTAAACAGAGGGCATGGGCAGTACTTC	CASSLNRGHGQYF
TRBV11-2	.	TRBJ2-7	TRBD2	TGTGCCAGCAGCTTAGGACTAGCATCCGAGCAGTACTTC	CASSLGLASEQYF
TRBV6-1	.	TRBJ2-2	.	TGTGCCAGCACCCCGGACAGCTACACCGGGGAGCTGTTTTTT	CASTPDSYTGELFF
TRBV20-1	.	TRBJ2-7	TRBD2	TGCAGTGCTAGCGGGGGGGACGAGCAGTACTTC	CSASGGDEQYF
TRBV4-2	.	TRBJ2-3	TRBD1	TGTGCCAGCAGCCCCCATACCCAGGGGGCTAGAGATACGCAGTATTTT	CASSPHTQGARDTQYF
TRBV4-2	.	TRBJ2-1	TRBD1	TGTGCCAGCAGCCAATCGTGGACAGGGGCCAATGAGCAGTTCTTC	CASSQSWTGANEQFF
TRBV10-2	.	TRBJ1-6	.	TGCGCCAGCAGTGAATTACAGCTTAATTCACCCCTCCACTTT	CASSELQLNSPLHF
TRBV27	.	TRBJ2-7	TRBD2	TGTGCCAGCAGTCCCGGGACTAGCGGGGCTTACTACGAGCAGTACTTC	CASSPGTSGAYYEQYF
TRBV19	.	TRBJ2-3	.	TGTGCCAGTATGGCGGGGGCCAACGTTTATAGCACAGATACGCAGTATTTT	CASMAGANVYSTDTQYF
TRBV5-8	.	TRBJ2-5	.	TGTGCCAGCAGCTCTTTAGGGGCGGCCCAGTACTTC	CASSSLGAAQYF
TRBV9	.	TRBJ1-2	TRBD1	TGTGCCAGCAGCGCGAGACAGGGGAACTATGGCTACACCTTC	CASSARQGNYGYTF
TRBV18	.	TRBJ2-7	TRBD1	TGTGCCAGCTCACCCGGGACAGGGTACGAGCAGTACTTC	CASSPGTGYEQYF
TRBV7-2	.	TRBJ1-6	.	TGTGCCAGCAGCTTAGGACTCGGAAGTCTACGATATAATTCACCCCTCCACTTT	CASSLGLGSLRYNSPLHF
TRBV5-8	.	TRBJ2-5	TRBD2	TGTGCCAGCAGCCGGCGACTAGCTGGTAAAGAGACCCAGTACTTC	CASSRRLAGKETQYF
TRBV20-1	.	TRBJ1-1	.	TGCAGTGCCCGTGGGAGTACTGAAGCTTTCTTT	CSARGSTEAFF
TRBV11-3	.	TRBJ2-2	.	TGTGCCAGCAGCTTAGGGCCTCAGGGAATCGGCACCGGGGAGCTGTTTTTT	CASSLGPQGIGTGELFF
TRBV7-2	.	TRBJ2-7	.	TGTGCCAGCAGCACCCGGGAGGAGCAGTACTTC	CASSTREEQYF
TRBV5-1	few	TRBJ2-2	.	TGCGCCAGCAGTCCGGGTGAAGGTGCCGGGGAGCTGTTTTTT	CASSPGEGAGELFF
TRBV5-5	.	TRBJ2-2	.	TGTGCCAGCAGCTTCAGGGGGGCAAACACCGGGGAGCTGTTTTTT	CASSFRGANTGELFF
TRBV5-6	.	TRBJ1-6	TRBD1	TGTGCCAGCAGCTTACGACAGGGGAGGACCTATAATTCACCCCTCCACTTT	CASSLRQGRTYNSPLHF
TRBV6-6	.	TRBJ2-7	.	TGTGCCAGCAGCCTGGCTGTCTACGAGCAGTACTTC	CASSLAVYEQYF
TRBV5-1	.	TRBJ2-5	TRBD1	TGCGCCAGCAGCTCAATGACAGGGGATGAGACCCAGTACTTC	CASSSMTGDETQYF
TRBV5-1	.	TRBJ1-2	TRBD1	TGCGCCAGCAGTCCCGGGACAGGGGGCGATAGGCGTGGCTACACCTTC	CASSPGTGGDRRGYTF
TRBV5-1	.	TRBJ1-1	.	TGCGCCAGCAGCTTAACCCGGACAGACACTGAAGCTTTCTTT	CASSLTRTDTEAFF
TRBV4-2	.	TRBJ2-7	.	TGTGCCAGCAGCCTAGCCGTCGCGGGTATCACCTACGAGCAGTACTTC	CASSLAVAGITYEQYF
TRBV6-5	.	TRBJ1-1	.	TGTGCCAGCACCTACGGGAACACTGAAGCTTTCTTT	CASTYGNTEAFF
TRBV5-4	.	TRBJ2-5	.	TGTGCCAGCAGCTTGGACTGGCAAGAGACCCAGTACTTC	CASSLDWQETQYF
TRBV27	.	TRBJ1-5	TRBD1	TGTGCCAGCGGAGCCGGGACAGGGGGTGGTCAGCCCCAGCATTTT	CASGAGTGGGQPQHF
TRBV10-3	few	TRBJ1-1	.	TGTGCCATCAGTGAAAAATCACTTATAAACACTGAAGCTTTCTTT	CAISEKSLINTEAFF
TRBV9	.	TRBJ1-4	TRBD1	TGTGCCAGCAGCACGACAGGGGGCGTTGAAAAACTGTTTTTT	CASSTTGGVEKLFF
TRBV9	.	TRBJ2-1	TRBD2	TGTGCCAGCAGCACATCCTCGCGGGGGGACGCTTACAATGAGCAGTTCTTC	CASSTSSRGDAYNEQFF
TRBV4-1	.	TRBJ2-2	.	TGCGCCAGCAGCCATCATCCTCAGCGGCCACTGAACACCGGGGAGCTGTTTTTT	CASSHHPQRPLNTGELFF
TRBV15	.	TRBJ2-7	TRBD2	TGTGCCACCAGCAGAGAGGGAGGGGAGCAGTACTTC	CATSREGGEQYF
TRBV9	.	TRBJ1-4	TRBD1	TGTGCCAGCAGTGGGGACAGTAATGAAAAACTGTTTTTT	CASSGDSNEKLFF
TRBV2	.	TRBJ1-1	.	TGTGCCGGTACTCGGCAGCAGGATACTGAAGCTTTCTTT	CAGTRQQDTEAFF
TRBV11-1	.	TRBJ2-3	TRBD2	TGTGCCAGCAGCCCTCAAGACCGGGGGGGCCCCCATACGCAGTATTTT	CASSPQDRGGPHTQYF
TRBV6-6	once	TRBJ2-6	TRBD1	TGTGCCAGCAGCCGGACAGGGGCTGGGGCCAACGTCCTGACTTTC	CASSRTGAGANVLTF
TRBV7-2	.	TRBJ2-7	.	TGTGCCAGCAGCTCGGCCGGGACACGATCCTACGAGCAGTACTTC	CASSSAGTRSYEQYF
TRBV18	.	TRBJ1-3	TRBD1	TGTGCCAGCTCACCACAGGACAGGACACTCTCTGGAAACACCATATATTTT	CASSPQDRTLSGNTIYF
TRBV6-1	few	TRBJ1-5	TRBD1	TGTGCCAGCAGTGGACAGGGCTCTAGTCAGCCCCAGCATTTT	CASSGQGSSQPQHF
TRBV19	.	TRBJ1-1	.	TGTGCCAGTAGTATGAGGGTGGGAGACACTGAAGCTTTCTTT	CASSMRVGDTEAFF